The rows below give T cell receptor beta chains drawn from one sample of a study of cytomegalovirus exposure and HLA in healthy donors. The assay was immunoSEQ multiplex PCR, and TCRdb's table has in-frame clones only and misses some. Of 150,000 or so clones listed, 65% to 80% are singletons. The sequenced sample was PBMCs. All receptors derive from a middle-aged woman in good health and CMV-seropositive. The CDR3 runs from the conserved cysteine through the conserved F or W. The D gene is left open where the match is weak. Not all rows give a size; the values are once, few, many and, for expanded clones, a class.

D,V,J,length,size,CDR3
.,TRBV12-5,TRBJ2-3,14,.,CASGSGLAQDTQYF
.,TRBV11-2,TRBJ2-7,15,.,CASSLALGESYEQYF
.,TRBV25-1,TRBJ1-1,13,.,CASSERGRGEAFF
.,TRBV4-2,TRBJ1-6,17,.,CASSQVLREWANSPLHF
.,TRBV30,TRBJ1-2,13,.,CAWSPGQFYGYTF
.,TRBV7-2,TRBJ2-2,14,.,CASSPGLTLGELFF
.,TRBV14,TRBJ1-1,13,once,CASSQLPGAEAFF
TRBD2,TRBV5-1,TRBJ2-3,17,.,CASSLELAGGLGDTQYF
.,TRBV7-2,TRBJ1-5,14,.,CASSIRQGQGPQHF
TRBD1,TRBV5-8,TRBJ1-5,15,.,CASSLGQGQSLAQHF
.,TRBV6-1,TRBJ1-5,15,few,CASSEEVEPNQPQHF
TRBD1,TRBV29-1,TRBJ1-1,15,.,CSVPGTGVGNTEAFF
.,TRBV2,TRBJ1-2,16,few,CASNLPVGAEYYGYTF
.,TRBV5-8,TRBJ1-6,13,.,CASSLFRNSPLHF
TRBD1,TRBV27,TRBJ2-7,14,.,CASSLGPQGYEQYF
TRBD2,TRBV9,TRBJ2-7,15,.,CASSESGTSGGAKYF
TRBD1,TRBV11-3,TRBJ2-3,15,.,CASSLSTGVTDTQYF
TRBD2,TRBV2,TRBJ2-7,16,.,CASRLGLAGGSREQYF
.,TRBV5-8,TRBJ2-1,15,.,CASSLADSRYNEQFF
.,TRBV5-4,TRBJ1-1,14,.,CASSARVEGTEAFF
.,TRBV11-3,TRBJ2-3,14,.,CASSSGLTSDTQYF
.,TRBV30,TRBJ1-5,15,.,CAWSPPQGGWQPQHF
.,TRBV6-5,TRBJ1-1,11,.,CASSSPAEAFF
.,TRBV30,TRBJ2-3,15,.,CAWSRGGPRADTQYF
TRBD1,TRBV6-1,TRBJ1-1,15,.,CASSERFRDRGEAFF
.,TRBV19,TRBJ1-6,13,.,CASSISGDSPLHF
TRBD1,TRBV7-2,TRBJ1-2,15,.,CASSVDTGTGTGYTF
TRBD1,TRBV11-2,TRBJ1-5,17,.,CASSLEPNGQVRKPQHF
TRBD2,TRBV6-1,TRBJ2-1,14,once,CASSGLAGGVRQFF
.,TRBV28,TRBJ2-1,15,.,CASSFHEWGLNEQFF
TRBD1,TRBV18,TRBJ1-3,16,.,CASSPPTGISGNTIYF
.,TRBV9,TRBJ1-2,13,once,CASSVGGLNGYTF
.,TRBV4-1,TRBJ1-1,13,medium-sized,CASSQDPGLEAFF
TRBD1,TRBV30,TRBJ2-1,15,once,CAWSGETGGWNEQFF
TRBD2,TRBV9,TRBJ2-7,15,.,CASGPTSGAPYEQYF
.,TRBV19,TRBJ1-5,15,.,CASSKSGALPQPQHF
TRBD2,TRBV5-1,TRBJ2-1,15,.,CASSLGSGAANEQFF
.,TRBV5-1,TRBJ1-1,13,.,CASGETGIPEAFF
TRBD2,TRBV4-2,TRBJ2-5,17,.,CASSQVSLAGVQETQYF
TRBD2,TRBV7-9,TRBJ2-1,15,.,CASSFVSGGAGEQFF